The 18 T cell receptor beta chains reported below all come from one sample, sequenced in a study of CXCR3-negative and CXCR3-positive naive CD8 T cells. Via 5' RACE with UMI labels, TRB cDNA libraries were prepared. Reprocessing the 5' RACE reads, TCRdb reports a single entry for every CDR3 protein and omits DNA. Its listing shows some 130,000 distinct CDR3 sequences. Sequencing was carried out using naive CXCR3- CD8+ T cells from blood. Sample subset: CD45RO-CCR7+CD27+CD95- naive CD8+ T cells lacking CXCR3 (TNR3-). Receptors were obtained from a human donor in good health. Some clones in this sample may be carry-over from other donors' samples.

The rearrangement links TRBV28 to TRBJ2-2; without DNA, the TCRdb call of TRBD1 cannot be checked. The CDR3 is made up of 19 amino acids. In germline, CDR1 is MDHEN, CDR2 SYDVKM. The CDR3: CASSLFSGAGDPNTGELFF.

V and J are TRBV12-3 or TRBV12-4 and TRBJ2-3. The CDR3 has 14 residues. The CDR3 loop reads CASSNLGLGDTQYF.

CDR3 protein: CASSPTSGRAGAETQYF. V and J are TRBV18 and TRBJ2-5; TCRdb returns TRBD2, unconfirmable since there is no DNA. The CDR3 extends over 17 amino acids. Germline loops: CDR1 KGHSH, CDR2 LQKENI.

The chain uses TRBV6-6 and TRBJ2-3; TCRdb outputs TRBD1, but without DNA this stays unchecked. Per germline, CDR1 MNHNY and CDR2 SVGAGI (reference sequence). The CDR3 is 15 residues long. This CDR3 reads CASSYSGANTDTQYF.

The chain's CDR3 is CASSYSAGLAKNIQYF. V usage is TRBV6-5 and J usage is TRBJ2-4. The CDR3 contains 16 residues. Germline lookup yields CDR1 MNHEY and CDR2 SVGAGI.

CDR3 protein: CSVERDTGELFF. The chain joins TRBV29-1 to TRBJ2-2; TCRdb designates TRBD2, a call that cannot be tested without DNA. The CDR3 is 12 amino acids. Germline V gene lookup returns CDR1 SQVTM and CDR2 ANQGSEA.

The rearrangement joins TRBV20-1 to TRBJ2-1; the TCRdb D gene call, TRBD1, has no DNA to confirm it. The V gene's germline CDR1 is DFQATT and CDR2 SNEGSKA (reference sequence). The CDR3 spans 13 residues. CDR3 sequence reads: CSAFTPRDNEQFF.

The chain carries TRBV13 and TRBJ2-4; TCRdb indicates TRBD1, and absent DNA this call remains unverified. This CDR3 has 18 residues. Germline V gene data show CDR1 as PRHDT and CDR2 as FYEKMQ (reference sequence). The CDR3 reads CASSSAPGQLLGSNIQYF.

The gene calls are TRBV28 and TRBJ2-7; lacking DNA, the TRBD1 call made by TCRdb goes unchecked. CDR3 size: 17 residues. Germline lookup yields CDR1 MDHEN and CDR2 SYDVKM. CDR3 residues: CASSLPGQRQSSYEQYF.

The chain recombines TRBV28 with TRBJ1-5; the TCRdb call, TRBD1, lacks DNA for checking. Germline CDR1 reads MDHEN; CDR2 reads SYDVKM. The CDR3 sequence is 16 residues long. The CDR3 here is CASSPRTGYSNQPQHF.

The chain uses TRBV28 and TRBJ1-1; no DNA is available, so the TRBD1 call from TCRdb remains unchecked. Germline V gene sequence: CDR1 MDHEN, CDR2 SYDVKM. This CDR3 has 15 amino acids. CDR3 loop: CASSPRGRGHTEAFF.

The V and J genes are TRBV23-1 and TRBJ2-7; the D call of TRBD1 rests on TCRdb alone, since no DNA is present to check it. TRBV23-1 is placed among ORFs of uncertain function. The CDR3 has 13 amino acids. CDR3 protein: CASKVQVPNEQYF.

This rearrangement joins TRBV19 to TRBJ2-1; the D gene TCRdb calls, TRBD1, cannot be checked with no DNA. In germline, CDR1 is LNHDA, CDR2 SQIVND (reference sequence). This CDR3 has 14 residues. CDR3 region: CASMHLRGTDEQFF.

The gene calls are TRBV28 and TRBJ2-7; TCRdb reports TRBD1, a call that lacks DNA to check it against. The CDR3 covers 15 residues. The V gene's germline CDR1 is MDHEN and CDR2 SYDVKM. This chain's CDR3 is CASRRGGGYAYEQYF.

The chain employs TRBV6-5 and TRBJ2-1; TCRdb proposes TRBD2, but this gene call is untestable without DNA. Germline-derived CDR1 and CDR2 are MNHEY and SVGAGI. This CDR3 is 15 amino acids long. CDR3 protein: CASSPRPVAGSEQFF.

The chain carries TRBV12-3 or TRBV12-4 and TRBJ1-4. The CDR3 length is 13 residues. This CDR3 reads CASSLEGPEKLFF.

The rearrangement joins TRBV20-1 to TRBJ2-5; the D call of TRBD2 rests on TCRdb alone, since no DNA is present to check it. Germline assignment: CDR1 DFQATT and CDR2 SNEGSKA (reference sequence). The CDR3 consists of 14 residues. CDR3 sequence reads: CSASSGYLQETQYF.

This rearrangement joins TRBV5-8 to TRBJ2-1; TCRdb's assignment of TRBD1 cannot be checked, as there is no DNA. CDR1 and CDR2 from the germline V gene are SGHTS and YDEGEE. This CDR3 comprises 15 residues. The CDR3 sequence is CASSSGQGSYNEQFF.